At least ten counts were recorded for the clone carrying this T cell receptor (beta chain). Profiling that covered TCR beta VDJ and CDR3 relied on genomic DNA as its template. MiXCR was run by TCRdb on the reads, yielding one entry per CDR3 protein. The sample lists about 420,000 distinct CDR3 sequences, roughly 68% occurring once. Germline trimming cut 3 bases from V and 4 bases from J; bases unmatched to any gene: 5. This CDR3 has 15 amino acids. CDR1 and CDR2 from the germline V gene are LNHDA and SQIVND (reference sequence). This sample stems from a study of CD8+CD57+ T cells in acquired aplastic anemia.

This TCR came from a human donor in good health, serving as a control. The source material was sorted CD4+, CD8+, or CD8+CD57+ T cells (not recorded which) from PBMCs. The chain uses TRBV19 and TRBJ1-2; 10 bases agree with TRBD1. The CDR3: CASSMTGGRSYGYTF. CDR3 nucleotide sequence: TGTGCCAGTAGTATGACAGGGGGCAGGAGCTATGGCTACACCTTC.